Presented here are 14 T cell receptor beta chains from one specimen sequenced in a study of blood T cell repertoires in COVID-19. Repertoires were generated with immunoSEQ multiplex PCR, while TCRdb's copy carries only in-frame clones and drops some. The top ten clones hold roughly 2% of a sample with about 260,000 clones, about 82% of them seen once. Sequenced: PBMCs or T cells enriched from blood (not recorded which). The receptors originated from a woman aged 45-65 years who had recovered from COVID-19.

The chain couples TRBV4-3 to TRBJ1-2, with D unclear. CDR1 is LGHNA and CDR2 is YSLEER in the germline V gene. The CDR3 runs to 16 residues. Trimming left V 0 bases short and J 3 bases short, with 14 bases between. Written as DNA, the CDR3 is TGCGCCAGCAGCCAAGACGGCCCGGGAACGGACTATGGCTACACCTTC. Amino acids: CASSQDGPGTDYGYTF.

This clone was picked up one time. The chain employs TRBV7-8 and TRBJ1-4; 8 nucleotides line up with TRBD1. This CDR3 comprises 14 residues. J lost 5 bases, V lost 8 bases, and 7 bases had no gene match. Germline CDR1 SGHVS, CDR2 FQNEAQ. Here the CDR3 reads CASRGGTGNEKLFF. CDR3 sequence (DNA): TGTGCCAGCCGAGGGGGGACAGGAAATGAAAAACTGTTTTTT.

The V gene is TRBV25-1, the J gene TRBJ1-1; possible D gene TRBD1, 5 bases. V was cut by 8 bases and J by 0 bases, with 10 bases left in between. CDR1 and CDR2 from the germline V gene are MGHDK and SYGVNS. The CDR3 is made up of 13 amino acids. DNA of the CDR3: TGTGCCAGCGGCTCACAGGTGAACACTGAAGCTTTCTTT. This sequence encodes CASGSQVNTEAFF.

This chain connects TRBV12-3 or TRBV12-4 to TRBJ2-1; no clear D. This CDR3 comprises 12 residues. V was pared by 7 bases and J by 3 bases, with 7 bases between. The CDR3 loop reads CASTFYYNEQFF. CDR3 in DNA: TGTGCCAGCACCTTTTACTACAATGAGCAGTTCTTC.

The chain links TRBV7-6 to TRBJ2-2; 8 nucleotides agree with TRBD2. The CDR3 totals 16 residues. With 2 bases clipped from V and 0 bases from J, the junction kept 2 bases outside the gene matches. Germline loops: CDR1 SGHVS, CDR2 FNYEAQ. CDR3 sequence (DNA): TGTGCCAGCAGCTTAACGGGGGGGCCGAACACCGGGGAGCTGTTTTTT. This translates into CASSLTGGPNTGELFF.

The DNA for the CDR3 is TGTGCCAGCAGCTTAACGGGGATCGCCTATGGCTACACCTTC. Encoded protein: CASSLTGIAYGYTF. The genes are TRBV7-2 and TRBJ1-2; no reliable D call. V dropped 2 bases and J dropped 4 bases, with 11 bases sitting between them. Germline-derived CDR1 and CDR2 are SGHTA and FQGNSA. The CDR3 has 14 residues.

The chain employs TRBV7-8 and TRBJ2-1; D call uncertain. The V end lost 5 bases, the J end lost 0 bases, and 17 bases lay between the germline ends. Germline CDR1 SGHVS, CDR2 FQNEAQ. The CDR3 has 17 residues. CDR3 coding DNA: TGTGCCAGCAGCGACATGGCGCGCCAGAGCTCCTACAATGAGCAGTTCTTC. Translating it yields CASSDMARQSSYNEQFF.

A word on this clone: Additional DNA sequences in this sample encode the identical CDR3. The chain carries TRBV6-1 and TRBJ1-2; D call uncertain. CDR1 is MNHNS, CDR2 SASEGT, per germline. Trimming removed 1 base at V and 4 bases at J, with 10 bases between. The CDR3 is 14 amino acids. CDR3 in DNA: TGTGCCAGCAGTGAAGTCGCAGGAAGCTATGGCTACACCTTC. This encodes CASSEVAGSYGYTF.

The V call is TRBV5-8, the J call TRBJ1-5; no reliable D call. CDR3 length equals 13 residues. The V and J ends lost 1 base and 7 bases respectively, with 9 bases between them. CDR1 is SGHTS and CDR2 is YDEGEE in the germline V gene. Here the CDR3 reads CASSLREPQPQHF. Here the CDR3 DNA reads TGTGCCAGCAGCTTGAGGGAGCCCCAGCCCCAGCATTTT.

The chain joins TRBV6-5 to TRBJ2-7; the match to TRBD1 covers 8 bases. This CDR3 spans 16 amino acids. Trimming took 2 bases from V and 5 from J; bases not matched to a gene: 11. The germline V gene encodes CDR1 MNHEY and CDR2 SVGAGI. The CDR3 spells CASSYGAGQVYDEQYF. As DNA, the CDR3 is TGTGCCAGCAGTTACGGGGCGGGACAGGTCTACGACGAGCAGTACTTC.

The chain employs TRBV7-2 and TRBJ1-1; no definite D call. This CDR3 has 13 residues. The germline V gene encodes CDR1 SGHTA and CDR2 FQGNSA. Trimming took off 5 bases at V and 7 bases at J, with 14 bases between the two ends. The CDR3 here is CASSPQRRHEAFF. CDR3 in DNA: TGTGCCAGCAGCCCACAGCGGCGGCATGAAGCTTTCTTT.

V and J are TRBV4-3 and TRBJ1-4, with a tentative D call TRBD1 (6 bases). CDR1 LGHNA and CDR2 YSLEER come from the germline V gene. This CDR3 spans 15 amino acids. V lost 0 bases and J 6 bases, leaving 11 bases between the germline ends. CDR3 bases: TGCGCCAGCAGCCAAGATCCGACAGGCCATGAAAAACTGTTTTTT. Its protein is CASSQDPTGHEKLFF.

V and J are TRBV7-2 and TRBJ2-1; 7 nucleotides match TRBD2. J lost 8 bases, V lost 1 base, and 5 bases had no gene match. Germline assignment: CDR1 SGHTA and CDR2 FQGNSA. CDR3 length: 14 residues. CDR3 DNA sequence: TGTGCCAGCAGCTTAGTGGGCGGGAGTTATGAGCAGTTCTTC. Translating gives CASSLVGGSYEQFF.

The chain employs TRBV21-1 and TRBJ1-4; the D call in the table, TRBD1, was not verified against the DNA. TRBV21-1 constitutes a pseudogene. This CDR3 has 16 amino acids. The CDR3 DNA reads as TGTGCCAGCAGCAACCGGGACAGGGGTTCGGGGGAAAAACTGTTTTTT. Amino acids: CASSNRDRGSGEKLFF.